The rows below give T cell receptor beta chains drawn from one sample of a study of T cell responses to AZD1222 COVID-19 vaccine. The assay was immunoSEQ multiplex PCR, and TCRdb's table has in-frame clones only and misses some. The table lists 180,000 or so clones, nearly 95% of them singletons. The sample was peripheral blood, taken 28 days after the second AZD1222 dose. These receptors all stem from an adult who received the AZD1222 COVID-19 vaccine. CDR3s include the opening cysteine and the closing phenylalanine or tryptophan. Each record gives: J gene, D gene, clone size, V gene, CDR3 protein, CDR3 DNA. D genes are given only for firm matches. The size entry is marked missing in some rows and otherwise reads once, few, many or a size class.

J gene: TRBJ2-3
D gene: TRBD1
clone size: .
V gene: TRBV5-1
CDR3 protein: CASSWGTGSTDTQYF
CDR3 DNA: TGCGCCAGCAGCTGGGGGACAGGGAGCACAGATACGCAGTATTTT

J gene: TRBJ2-1
D gene: TRBD2
clone size: once
V gene: TRBV10-1
CDR3 protein: CASRGTSPSNEQFF
CDR3 DNA: TGCGCCAGCAGGGGGACTAGCCCAAGCAATGAGCAGTTCTTC

J gene: TRBJ2-2
D gene: TRBD1
clone size: .
V gene: TRBV6-5
CDR3 protein: CASSKQGGDTGELFF
CDR3 DNA: TGTGCCAGCAGTAAACAGGGGGGCGACACCGGGGAGCTGTTTTTT

J gene: TRBJ1-1
D gene: .
clone size: .
V gene: TRBV7-9
CDR3 protein: CASSLSVGSEAFF
CDR3 DNA: TGTGCCAGCAGCTTGAGTGTGGGGTCTGAAGCTTTCTTT

J gene: TRBJ1-2
D gene: .
clone size: .
V gene: TRBV9
CDR3 protein: CASSVGTDNYGYTF
CDR3 DNA: TGTGCCAGCAGCGTAGGAACAGATAACTATGGCTACACCTTC

J gene: TRBJ1-6
D gene: .
clone size: .
V gene: TRBV5-5
CDR3 protein: CASSGRLGASSYNSPLHF
CDR3 DNA: TGTGCCAGCAGCGGACGTTTGGGGGCCAGCTCCTATAATTCACCCCTCCACTTT

J gene: TRBJ2-7
D gene: .
clone size: .
V gene: TRBV5-5
CDR3 protein: CASSWDDGPFYF
CDR3 DNA: TGTGCCAGCAGCTGGGACGACGGGCCCTTTTACTTC

J gene: TRBJ1-5
D gene: .
clone size: .
V gene: TRBV7-8
CDR3 protein: CASTLSAAYLDNNQPQHF
CDR3 DNA: TGTGCCAGCACCCTTAGCGCGGCGTATCTCGACAACAATCAGCCCCAGCATTTT

J gene: TRBJ1-2
D gene: TRBD1
clone size: .
V gene: TRBV13
CDR3 protein: CASSSGTDNYGYTF
CDR3 DNA: TGTGCCAGCAGCTCCGGGACAGATAACTATGGCTACACCTTC

J gene: TRBJ2-7
D gene: .
clone size: .
V gene: TRBV28
CDR3 protein: CASSSRYKRTTGIDYEQYF
CDR3 DNA: TGTGCCAGCAGTTCTCGTTATAAGCGGACTACAGGTATAGACTACGAGCAGTACTTC

J gene: TRBJ1-5
D gene: TRBD1
clone size: .
V gene: TRBV10-3
CDR3 protein: CAISGGQSNQPQHF
CDR3 DNA: TGTGCCATCAGTGGGGGACAGAGCAATCAGCCCCAGCATTTT

J gene: TRBJ2-2
D gene: .
clone size: .
V gene: TRBV11-2
CDR3 protein: CASSLAREYTGELFF
CDR3 DNA: TGTGCCAGCAGCTTGGCCCGGGAGTACACCGGGGAGCTGTTTTTT

J gene: TRBJ1-2
D gene: TRBD1
clone size: .
V gene: TRBV5-6
CDR3 protein: CASSLGGQDGYTF
CDR3 DNA: TGTGCCAGCAGCTTGGGCGGACAGGATGGCTACACCTTC

J gene: TRBJ2-1
D gene: TRBD2
clone size: .
V gene: TRBV6-7
CDR3 protein: CASSYGRLAFDYNEQFF
CDR3 DNA: TGTGCCAGCAGTTACGGAAGACTAGCATTCGACTACAATGAGCAGTTCTTC

J gene: TRBJ2-3
D gene: .
clone size: .
V gene: TRBV7-2
CDR3 protein: CASSLRASTDTQYF
CDR3 DNA: TGTGCCAGCAGCTTACGGGCTAGCACAGATACGCAGTATTTT

J gene: TRBJ2-1
D gene: .
clone size: .
V gene: TRBV20-1
CDR3 protein: CSARDIEQFF
CDR3 DNA: TGCAGTGCTAGAGATATTGAGCAGTTCTTC

J gene: TRBJ1-1
D gene: .
clone size: .
V gene: TRBV18
CDR3 protein: CASSPGVGRAFF
CDR3 DNA: TGTGCCAGCTCACCTGGGGTGGGGCGAGCTTTCTTT

J gene: TRBJ1-1
D gene: TRBD1
clone size: .
V gene: TRBV27
CDR3 protein: CASSQGAGLTEAFF
CDR3 DNA: TGTGCCAGCAGTCAGGGGGCGGGTTTAACTGAAGCTTTCTTT

J gene: TRBJ2-7
D gene: .
clone size: .
V gene: TRBV9
CDR3 protein: CASSVGGTGAAYEQYF
CDR3 DNA: TGTGCCAGCAGCGTAGGGGGAACGGGGGCCGCCTACGAGCAGTACTTC

J gene: TRBJ2-7
D gene: TRBD2
clone size: .
V gene: TRBV2
CDR3 protein: CASTSGGEQYF
CDR3 DNA: TGTGCCAGCACGAGCGGGGGGGAGCAGTACTTC

J gene: TRBJ2-1
D gene: TRBD1
clone size: .
V gene: TRBV5-1
CDR3 protein: CASSPGTVGNEQFF
CDR3 DNA: TGCGCCAGCAGCCCTGGGACAGTGGGGAATGAGCAGTTCTTC

J gene: TRBJ1-4
D gene: .
clone size: .
V gene: TRBV19
CDR3 protein: CASSIARANGKELFF
CDR3 DNA: TGTGCCAGTAGTATAGCGAGGGCAAATGGAAAGGAACTGTTTTTT

J gene: TRBJ1-4
D gene: .
clone size: .
V gene: TRBV6-5
CDR3 protein: CASSYKWRGAEKLFF
CDR3 DNA: TGTGCCAGCAGTTACAAATGGAGGGGGGCAGAAAAACTGTTTTTT

J gene: TRBJ2-3
D gene: TRBD2
clone size: .
V gene: TRBV30
CDR3 protein: CACSGGGTDTQYF
CDR3 DNA: TGTGCCTGTAGCGGGGGGGGCACAGATACGCAGTATTTT

J gene: TRBJ2-3
D gene: .
clone size: .
V gene: TRBV30
CDR3 protein: CAWSRYSGITDTQYF
CDR3 DNA: TGTGCCTGGAGTCGGTACAGTGGGATCACAGATACGCAGTATTTT

J gene: TRBJ1-2
D gene: TRBD1
clone size: .
V gene: TRBV6-5
CDR3 protein: CASSRDRDFYGYTF
CDR3 DNA: TGTGCCAGCAGTCGGGACAGGGATTTCTATGGCTACACCTTC

J gene: TRBJ2-7
D gene: .
clone size: .
V gene: TRBV7-2
CDR3 protein: CASSGSWGSDEQYF
CDR3 DNA: TGTGCCAGCAGCGGATCGTGGGGGAGTGACGAGCAGTACTTC

J gene: TRBJ1-6
D gene: .
clone size: .
V gene: TRBV11-3
CDR3 protein: CASSWGRPGPWAYNSPLHF
CDR3 DNA: TGTGCCAGCAGCTGGGGGAGACCGGGGCCCTGGGCCTATAATTCACCCCTCCACTTT

J gene: TRBJ1-3
D gene: .
clone size: .
V gene: TRBV11-2
CDR3 protein: CASSLALYRSSGNTIYF
CDR3 DNA: TGTGCCAGCAGCTTAGCCCTATACAGGAGCTCTGGAAACACCATATATTTT

J gene: TRBJ1-1
D gene: TRBD1
clone size: .
V gene: TRBV28
CDR3 protein: CASSSQTGTGKAFF
CDR3 DNA: TGTGCCAGCAGTTCTCAGACCGGGACAGGAAAAGCTTTCTTT

J gene: TRBJ1-2
D gene: .
clone size: .
V gene: TRBV7-9
CDR3 protein: CATATTAGPHYGYTF
CDR3 DNA: TGTGCCACCGCTACCACGGCCGGGCCGCACTATGGCTACACCTTC

J gene: TRBJ2-7
D gene: .
clone size: .
V gene: TRBV5-1
CDR3 protein: CASSLETGRSYEQYF
CDR3 DNA: TGCGCCAGCAGCTTGGAGACAGGGAGGTCCTACGAGCAGTACTTC

J gene: TRBJ2-1
D gene: .
clone size: .
V gene: TRBV21-1
CDR3 protein: CASRPSGGAYNEQFF
CDR3 DNA: TGTGCCAGCAGGCCCTCAGGGGGGGCCTACAATGAGCAGTTCTTC

J gene: TRBJ1-3
D gene: .
clone size: once
V gene: TRBV5-4
CDR3 protein: CASSLGPGFSGNTIYF
CDR3 DNA: TGTGCCAGCAGCTTGGGGCCAGGCTTCTCTGGAAACACCATATATTTT

J gene: TRBJ1-5
D gene: .
clone size: .
V gene: TRBV5-8
CDR3 protein: CASSPGGAAQPQHF
CDR3 DNA: TGTGCCAGCAGCCCTGGGGGGGCGGCTCAGCCCCAGCATTTT

J gene: TRBJ1-6
D gene: .
clone size: once
V gene: TRBV7-9
CDR3 protein: CASSLEQGGRASNSPLHF
CDR3 DNA: TGTGCCAGCAGCTTAGAGCAGGGTGGGCGTGCCTCTAATTCACCCCTCCACTTT

J gene: TRBJ2-7
D gene: TRBD1
clone size: .
V gene: TRBV19
CDR3 protein: CASSPGTGAAYEQYF
CDR3 DNA: TGTGCCAGTAGTCCCGGGACAGGGGCGGCCTACGAGCAGTACTTC

J gene: TRBJ1-4
D gene: TRBD1
clone size: .
V gene: TRBV28
CDR3 protein: CASSFGTGTNEKLFF
CDR3 DNA: TGTGCCAGCAGCTTCGGGACAGGGACTAATGAAAAACTGTTTTTT

J gene: TRBJ2-2
D gene: .
clone size: .
V gene: TRBV14
CDR3 protein: CASRFAPLSGELFF
CDR3 DNA: TGTGCCAGCAGGTTTGCCCCATTATCCGGGGAGCTGTTTTTT

J gene: TRBJ2-1
D gene: TRBD2
clone size: .
V gene: TRBV24-1
CDR3 protein: CATSDPPTGLAGDGNEQFF
CDR3 DNA: TGTGCCACCAGTGATCCCCCTACTGGACTAGCGGGAGACGGGAATGAGCAGTTCTTC

J gene: TRBJ2-4
D gene: .
clone size: .
V gene: TRBV3-1/TRBV3-2
CDR3 protein: CASSQDTGWGIDIQYF
CDR3 DNA: TGTGCCAGCAGCCAAGATACAGGGTGGGGGATAGACATTCAGTACTTC

J gene: TRBJ1-5
D gene: .
clone size: .
V gene: TRBV19
CDR3 protein: CASSIAVPAFGDYQPQHF
CDR3 DNA: TGTGCCAGTAGTATAGCGGTTCCGGCTTTCGGAGATTATCAGCCCCAGCATTTT